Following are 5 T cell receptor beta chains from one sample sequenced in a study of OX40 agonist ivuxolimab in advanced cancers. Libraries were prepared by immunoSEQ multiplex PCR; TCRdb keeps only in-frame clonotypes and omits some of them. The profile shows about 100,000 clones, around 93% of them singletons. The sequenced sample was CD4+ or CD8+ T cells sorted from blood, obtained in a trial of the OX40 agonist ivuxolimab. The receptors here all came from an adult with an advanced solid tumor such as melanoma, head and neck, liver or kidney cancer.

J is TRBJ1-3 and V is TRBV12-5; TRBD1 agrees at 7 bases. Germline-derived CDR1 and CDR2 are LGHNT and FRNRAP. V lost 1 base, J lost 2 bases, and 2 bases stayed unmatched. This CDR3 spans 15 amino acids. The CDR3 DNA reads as TGTGCTAGTGGTTTGGCGGGACAGCCTGGAAACACCATATATTTT. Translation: CASGLAGQPGNTIYF.

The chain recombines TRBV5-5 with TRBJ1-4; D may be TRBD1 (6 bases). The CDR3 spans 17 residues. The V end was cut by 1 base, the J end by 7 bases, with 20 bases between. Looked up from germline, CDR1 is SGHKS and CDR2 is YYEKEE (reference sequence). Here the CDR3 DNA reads TGTGCCAGCAGCTTGAGGACTATCGGGGGCGTAGTTGAAAAACTGTTTTTT. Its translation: CASSLRTIGGVVEKLFF. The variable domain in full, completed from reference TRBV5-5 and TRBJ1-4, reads DAGVTQSPTHLIKTRGQQVTLRCSPISGHKSVSWYQQVLGQGPQFIFQYYEKEERGRGNFPDRFSARQFPNYSSELNVNALLLGDSALYLCASSLRTIGGVVEKLFFGSGTQLSVL.

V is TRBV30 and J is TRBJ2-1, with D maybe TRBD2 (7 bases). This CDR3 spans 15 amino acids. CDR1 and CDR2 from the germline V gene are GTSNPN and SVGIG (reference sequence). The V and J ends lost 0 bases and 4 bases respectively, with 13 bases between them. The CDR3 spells CAWSVGRGGYNEQFF. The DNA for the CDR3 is TGTGCCTGGAGTGTAGGTAGGGGGGGGTACAATGAGCAGTTCTTC.

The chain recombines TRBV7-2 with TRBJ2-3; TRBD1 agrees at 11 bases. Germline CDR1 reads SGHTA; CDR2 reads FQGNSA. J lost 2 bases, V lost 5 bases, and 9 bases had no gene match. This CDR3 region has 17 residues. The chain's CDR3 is CASSGQGAPLFTDTQYF. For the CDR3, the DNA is TGTGCCAGCAGCGGACAGGGGGCACCTCTCTTCACAGATACGCAGTATTTT.

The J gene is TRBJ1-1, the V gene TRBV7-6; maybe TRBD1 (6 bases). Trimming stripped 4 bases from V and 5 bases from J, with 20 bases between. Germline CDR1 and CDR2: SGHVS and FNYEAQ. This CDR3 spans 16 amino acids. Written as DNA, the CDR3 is TGTGCCAGCAGCTCCCACGAAGGGACACGAGGAACTGAAGCTTTCTTT. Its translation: CASSSHEGTRGTEAFF.